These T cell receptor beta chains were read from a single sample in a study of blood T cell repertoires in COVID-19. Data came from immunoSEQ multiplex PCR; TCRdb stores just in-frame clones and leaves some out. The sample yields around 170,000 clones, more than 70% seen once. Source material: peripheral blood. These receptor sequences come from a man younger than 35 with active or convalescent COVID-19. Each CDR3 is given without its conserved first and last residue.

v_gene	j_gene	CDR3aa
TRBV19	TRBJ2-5	ASSINSGGWETQY
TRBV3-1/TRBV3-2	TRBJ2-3	ASSQPGLAGGPRDTQY
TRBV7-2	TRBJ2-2	ASSLVSTGELF
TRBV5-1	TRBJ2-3	ASRRMGLAGGSTDTQY
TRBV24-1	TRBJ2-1	ATSDLGGGNEQF
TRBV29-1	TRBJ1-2	SVSGDSGSYGYT
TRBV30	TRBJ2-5	AWSPSGYETQY
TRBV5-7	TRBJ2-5	ASSPPGETQY
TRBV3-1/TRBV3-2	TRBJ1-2	ASRGDKIGYT
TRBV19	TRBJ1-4	ASSPRQGLGEKLF
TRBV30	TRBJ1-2	ASRTGAGYGYT
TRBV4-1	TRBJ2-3	ASSQVSGGADTQY
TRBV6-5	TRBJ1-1	ASKNSFLSSYEAF
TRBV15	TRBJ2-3	ATSSKSGRAVWTDTQY
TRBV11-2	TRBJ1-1	ASSRSPGGTEAF
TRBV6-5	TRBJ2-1	ATAQRFATNEQF
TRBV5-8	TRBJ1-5	ASSLFQGAGQPQH
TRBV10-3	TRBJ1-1	AISDYRGRRDTEAF
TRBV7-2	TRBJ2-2	ASSLEYGGELF
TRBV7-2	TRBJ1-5	ASSTSRGGRGFQPQH
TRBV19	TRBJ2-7	ASRPGQAGEQY
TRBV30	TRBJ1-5	AWSVSGSNQPQH
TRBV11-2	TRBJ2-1	ASSLTRSDSSGQF
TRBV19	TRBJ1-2	ASSINAGYGYT
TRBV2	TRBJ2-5	ASIRQGAVQETQY
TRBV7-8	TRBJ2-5	ASSPLGGKQETQY
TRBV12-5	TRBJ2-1	ASDPGQGAYNEQF
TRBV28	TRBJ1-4	ASSTTYRGYEKLF
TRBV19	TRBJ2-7	ASSTAGLASPGGWYEQY
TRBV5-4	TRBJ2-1	ASSLGLAGRDEQF
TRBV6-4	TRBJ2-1	ASSASAGGPNEQF
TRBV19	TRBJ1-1	ASSTRNQGTEAF
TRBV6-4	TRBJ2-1	ASSAMASGGNEQF
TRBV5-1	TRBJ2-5	ASSLLSGGVEETQY
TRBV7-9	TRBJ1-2	ASSATGGNYGYT
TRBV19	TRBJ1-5	ASSIWGSWTGDFQPQH
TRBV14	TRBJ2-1	ASSQDRGVLLSNEQF
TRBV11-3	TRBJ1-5	ASSLVGVRNQPQH
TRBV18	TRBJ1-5	ASSQLDIGSNQPQH
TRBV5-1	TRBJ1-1	ASSLGSRGEAF
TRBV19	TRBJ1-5	ASSIGTGGNQPQH
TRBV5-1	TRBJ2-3	ASSLRASGRGTDTQY
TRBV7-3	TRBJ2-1	ASSAGLTYNEQF
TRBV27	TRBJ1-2	ASSLSPTGDGYGYT
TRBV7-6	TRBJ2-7	ASSLGDRGSIYEQY
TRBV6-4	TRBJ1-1	ASHNGQGLATEAF
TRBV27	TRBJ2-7	ASLGTSGTSSYEQY
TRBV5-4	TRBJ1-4	ASRRTGGADNEKLF